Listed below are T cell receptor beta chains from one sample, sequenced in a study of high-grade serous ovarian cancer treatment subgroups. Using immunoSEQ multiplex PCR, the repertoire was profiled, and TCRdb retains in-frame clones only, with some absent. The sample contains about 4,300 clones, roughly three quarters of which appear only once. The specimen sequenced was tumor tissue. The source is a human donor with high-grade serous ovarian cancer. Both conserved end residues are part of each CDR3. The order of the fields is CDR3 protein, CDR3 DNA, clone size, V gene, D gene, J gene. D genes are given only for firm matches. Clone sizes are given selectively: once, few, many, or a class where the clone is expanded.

CASRPSGGQQETQYF	TGTGCCAGCAGGCCTAGCGGGGGTCAACAAGAGACCCAGTACTTC	.	TRBV6-5	TRBD2	TRBJ2-5
CASSSQQGPSDTQYF	TGCGCCAGCAGCTCGCAACAGGGCCCCTCTGATACGCAGTATTTT	few	TRBV5-1	.	TRBJ2-3
CASSLDLVAGADTQYF	TGTGCCAGCAGCTTGGACCTAGTAGCGGGAGCAGATACGCAGTATTTT	.	TRBV7-2	TRBD2	TRBJ2-3
CASRDTSGYEQYF	TGCGCCAGCAGGGATACTAGCGGTTACGAGCAGTACTTC	.	TRBV10-2	TRBD2	TRBJ2-7
CASSGTGGDEKLFF	TGTGCCAGCAGTGGGACAGGGGGAGATGAAAAACTGTTTTTT	.	TRBV6-1	TRBD1	TRBJ1-4
CASSLVFRVRDPYNEQFF	TGTGCCAGCAGCTTAGTGTTCAGGGTAAGGGACCCCTACAATGAGCAGTTCTTC	.	TRBV7-2	.	TRBJ2-1
CSVEDAHGQSPYTF	TGCAGCGTTGAAGATGCCCACGGACAGTCCCCCTACACCTTC	.	TRBV29-1	.	TRBJ1-2
CASSLVGTAINTGELFF	TGTGCCAGCAGCTTGGTTGGGACTGCGATTAACACCGGGGAGCTGTTTTTT	.	TRBV5-8	.	TRBJ2-2
CASSPSPGQPQHF	TGTGCCAGCAGCCCATCGCCAGGTCAGCCCCAGCATTTT	.	TRBV5-4	.	TRBJ1-5
CASSETDLAFF	TGCGCCAGCAGCGAGACAGACCTGGCTTTCTTT	.	TRBV10-2	.	TRBJ1-1
CASRDRAQETQYF	TGTGCCAGCAGGGACAGGGCCCAAGAGACCCAGTACTTC	.	TRBV6-5	TRBD1	TRBJ2-5
CASSESRFEAFF	TGTGCCAGCAGTGAAAGCCGATTTGAAGCTTTCTTT	.	TRBV2	.	TRBJ1-1
CASSEGGAGDTQYF	TGCGCCAGCAGTGAGGGGGGAGCCGGGGATACGCAGTATTTT	.	TRBV10-1	.	TRBJ2-3
CASSGFRATDTQYF	TGTGCCAGCAGTGGTTTCAGGGCAACAGATACGCAGTATTTT	.	TRBV2	.	TRBJ2-3
CASSDRGTDNEQFF	TGTGCCAGCAGCGACAGGGGTACGGACAATGAGCAGTTCTTC	.	TRBV6-1	TRBD1	TRBJ2-1
CASSFTGGSRQFF	TGTGCCAGCAGCTTTACAGGGGGCTCTAGACAGTTCTTC	.	TRBV7-9	TRBD1	TRBJ2-1
CASSPPSVQQETQYF	TGTGCCAGCTCACCACCGAGTGTTCAGCAAGAGACCCAGTACTTC	.	TRBV18	.	TRBJ2-5
CATSRDDLETQYF	TGTGCCACCAGCAGAGATGACTTGGAGACCCAGTACTTC	.	TRBV15	.	TRBJ2-5
CASSRLAQGDSNQPQHF	TGTGCCAGCTCCCGCCTAGCCCAGGGAGATAGCAATCAGCCCCAGCATTTT	.	TRBV18	.	TRBJ1-5
CASSWSGRGYEQYF	TGCGCCAGCAGCTGGAGCGGGAGAGGGTACGAGCAGTACTTC	.	TRBV5-1	TRBD2	TRBJ2-7
CASSSSRTDRPYGYTF	TGTGCCAGCAGTTCTAGTCGGACGGACCGACCTTATGGCTACACCTTC	.	TRBV28	.	TRBJ1-2
CSVAQSYGYTF	TGCAGCGTTGCACAGAGCTATGGCTACACCTTC	.	TRBV29-1	.	TRBJ1-2
CASSLSPTDTQYF	TGTGCCAGCAGTTTATCTCCCACAGATACGCAGTATTTT	once	TRBV6-5	.	TRBJ2-3
CASSPTTHRGSPLHF	TGTGCCAGCAGTCCGACCACCCACCGGGGGTCACCCCTCCACTTT	.	TRBV6-5	.	TRBJ1-6
CASHDRASTDTQYF	TGTGCCAGTCACGACAGGGCTAGTACAGATACGCAGTATTTT	.	TRBV6-5	TRBD1	TRBJ2-3
CASSLVMVSDTSTDTQYF	TGTGCCAGCAGCTTAGTGATGGTTTCGGACACTAGCACAGATACGCAGTATTTT	few	TRBV7-9	.	TRBJ2-3
CATQARPANTGELFF	TGTGCCACCCAAGCCAGGCCAGCGAACACCGGGGAGCTGTTTTTT	few	TRBV19	.	TRBJ2-2
CAISESSGSDGNEQFF	TGTGCCATCAGTGAGTCTAGCGGGAGCGACGGCAATGAGCAGTTCTTC	.	TRBV10-3	TRBD2	TRBJ2-1
CASSLEVVGAGRYNEQFF	TGTGCCAGCAGCTTGGAGGTGGTGGGAGCGGGAAGGTACAATGAGCAGTTCTTC	.	TRBV5-5	TRBD2	TRBJ2-1
CASSLGTGGGQPQHF	TGCGCCAGCAGCTTAGGGACAGGGGGCGGTCAGCCCCAGCATTTT	.	TRBV5-1	TRBD1	TRBJ1-5
CASSELNSLRNTEAFF	TGTGCCAGCAGTGAACTTAACAGCCTCCGGAACACTGAAGCTTTCTTT	.	TRBV6-1	.	TRBJ1-1
CASSRSPLASSTDTQYF	TGCGCCAGCAGCCGGTCCCCTCTAGCGTCGAGCACAGATACGCAGTATTTT	.	TRBV5-1	.	TRBJ2-3
CASSIYSGTGFEKLFF	TGTGCCAGTAGTATCTATTCTGGGACAGGGTTTGAAAAACTGTTTTTT	.	TRBV19	TRBD1	TRBJ1-4